The 32 T cell receptor beta chains reported below all come from one sample, sequenced in a study of shared clonotypes between healthy human individuals. CD45RO-negative CD8 cells positively selected for CCR7 made up the naive population, which excluded terminally differentiated effector memory CD45RA+ cells. The method was immunoSEQ multiplex PCR; TCRdb's version includes in-frame clones alone and lacks a portion of them. Found here are millions of clones, approximately 94% of them singletons; the top ten hold 0.9% to 1.4%. The sequenced material came from naive CD8+ T cells sorted from blood. The receptors come from a man aged 18 to 29 in good health.

A remark on this clone: Additional DNA sequences in this sample encode the identical CDR3. The chain is built from TRBV27 and TRBJ1-2; a possible D gene is TRBD1 (5 bases). This CDR3 has 14 residues. The V end was cut by 2 bases, the J end by 0 bases, with 7 bases between. Germline V lookup: CDR1 MNHEY, CDR2 SMNVEV (reference sequence). CDR3 in amino acids: CASSLTGANYGYTF. The CDR3 DNA reads TGTGCCAGCAGTTTAACGGGGGCTAACTATGGCTACACCTTC.

The V call is TRBV19, the J call TRBJ2-7, with D possibly TRBD1 on 6 matching bases. The germline V gene has CDR1 LNHDA and CDR2 SQIVND (reference sequence). V was clipped by 0 bases and J by 3 bases, with 12 bases between them. CDR3 size: 15 residues. The CDR3 coding sequence is TGTGCCAGTAGTATAGAGCCAGGGGCCATCTACGAGCAGTACTTC. This encodes CASSIEPGAIYEQYF.

The rearrangement uses TRBV4-1 and TRBJ2-1, with TRBD1 matching 9 bases. Germline CDR1 MGHRA, CDR2 YSYEKL. CDR3 length: 16 amino acids. Germline trimming cut 1 base from V and 8 bases from J; bases unmatched to any gene: 9. CDR3 protein: CASSQGTGTGLDEQFF. For the CDR3, the DNA is TGCGCCAGCAGCCAAGGGACCGGGACAGGGTTGGATGAGCAGTTCTTC.

The genes are TRBV5-1 and TRBJ2-7; possible D gene TRBD1, 5 bases. Germline V CDR1 and CDR2: SGHRS, YFSETQ. V lost 4 bases to trimming and J lost 2 bases, with 10 bases between them. The CDR3 extends over 13 amino acids. In DNA form, the CDR3 reads TGCGCCAGCAGCATAGGGGTTACCTACGAGCAGTACTTC. Its protein product is CASSIGVTYEQYF.

A remark on this clone: Other DNA sequences in the same sample also yield this CDR3. The gene calls are TRBV6-6 and TRBJ1-4, with 9 bases identical to TRBD1. The CDR3 consists of 12 residues. CDR1 is MNHNY and CDR2 is SVGAGI in the germline V gene (reference sequence). J was trimmed by 8 bases and V by 6 bases; bases with no gene match: 1. The CDR3 DNA sequence: TGTGCCAGCAGCGGACAGGGGGAAAAACTGTTTTTT. It translates to CASSGQGEKLFF.

This clone showed up just once. For the CDR3, the DNA is TGCGCCAGCAGCCAAGAGTTGGGAAACAGGGCCTACGAGCAGTACTTC. Its protein product is CASSQELGNRAYEQYF. This rearrangement joins TRBV4-3 to TRBJ2-7; D may be TRBD1 (6 bases). CDR1 and CDR2 from the germline V gene are LGHNA and YSLEER. There are 16 residues in the CDR3. V shed 0 bases and J shed 2 bases, with 14 bases lying between them.

V and J are TRBV5-6 and TRBJ1-2; a weak D match, TRBD1 (6 bases). V lost 4 bases and J 4 bases, leaving 14 bases between the germline ends. The CDR3 is made up of 14 amino acids. CDR1 is SGHDT and CDR2 is YYEEEE in the germline V gene. CDR3 region: CASSPGGQIYGYTF. CDR3 in DNA: TGTGCCAGCAGCCCGGGGGGGCAGATCTATGGCTACACCTTC.

The gene calls are TRBV9 and TRBJ1-2, with a possible D match to TRBD1 (6 bases). Germline CDR1 and CDR2: SGDLS and YYNGEE. CDR3 length: 14 amino acids. V was trimmed by 4 bases and J by 4 bases, leaving 14 bases between them. The DNA of the CDR3 is TGTGCCAGCAGCCCTAACGAGGGGGTCTATGGCTACACCTTC. Its protein product is CASSPNEGVYGYTF.

V is TRBV11-2 and J is TRBJ2-7; tentative D call: TRBD2 (6 bases). Germline V gene data show CDR1 as SGHAT and CDR2 as FQNNGV. Deletions cut 5 bases from V and 4 bases from J, with 15 bases between. There are 14 residues in the CDR3. CDR3 in DNA: TGTGCCAGCAGCCCCTCGGGACTTCCATACGAGCAGTACTTC. Encoded protein: CASSPSGLPYEQYF.

The rearrangement uses TRBV2 and TRBJ2-5; 7 nucleotides agree with TRBD2. With V trimmed by 3 bases and J by 4 bases, 5 bases remained unmatched. Per germline, CDR1 SNHLY and CDR2 FYNNEI. CDR3 size: 14 residues. CDR3 sequence: CASSDRDYRETQYF. The CDR3 region has the DNA TGTGCCAGCAGTGACCGGGACTATAGAGAGACCCAGTACTTC.

This rearrangement joins TRBV4-1 to TRBJ1-2; a possible D gene is TRBD1 (6 bases). From germline, CDR1 is MGHRA and CDR2 YSYEKL. This CDR3 comprises 12 residues. Trimming cost V 4 bases and J 4 bases, with 7 bases left between them. The CDR3, as DNA: TGCGCCAGCAGCCCAGGGGTCTATGGCTACACCTTC. Protein sequence: CASSPGVYGYTF.

CDR3 loop: CASSDYTGTGVEKLFF. The CDR3 nucleotides read TGTGCCAGCAGTGATTATACCGGGACAGGGGTTGAAAAACTGTTTTTT. This chain links TRBV25-1 with TRBJ1-4; 10 bases are shared with TRBD1. The CDR3 is made up of 16 amino acids. Germline CDR1 reads MGHDK; CDR2 reads SYGVNS. With 3 bases clipped from V and 7 bases from J, the junction kept 8 bases outside the gene matches.

V gene TRBV14 combines with J gene TRBJ2-7, with 11 nucleotides matching TRBD2. V shed 0 bases and J 3 bases; nucleotides not matched to a gene: 1. The germline V gene has CDR1 SGHDN and CDR2 FVKESK. The CDR3 consists of 15 residues. In nucleotides, the CDR3 is TGTGCCAGCAGCCAAGAAGGGACTAGCGGCTACGAGCAGTACTTC. Translating it yields CASSQEGTSGYEQYF.

The chain joins TRBV5-4 to TRBJ2-7, with D hard to call. In germline, CDR1 is SGHNT, CDR2 YYREEE (reference sequence). The V and J ends lost 3 bases and 3 bases respectively, with 10 bases between them. This CDR3 contains 13 residues. In DNA form, the CDR3 reads TGTGCCAGCAGCTCAGGACCCAACTACGAGCAGTACTTC. It specifies CASSSGPNYEQYF.

J is TRBJ1-4 and V is TRBV30; D is possibly TRBD1 (6 bases). This CDR3 has 14 residues. With 1 base removed from V and 10 bases from J, the gap between germline ends came to 16 bases. The germline V gene encodes CDR1 GTSNPN and CDR2 SVGIG (reference sequence). CDR3 coding DNA: TGTGCCTGGAGTGAGGACAGTGGGAGAGGAAAACTGTTTTTT. Its protein is CAWSEDSGRGKLFF.

The rearrangement uses TRBV6-5 and TRBJ2-5; TRBD2 aligns across 10 bases. The CDR3 has 12 residues. Trimming cost V 6 bases and J 5 bases; bases outside gene matches: 0. Germline CDR1 is MNHEY and CDR2 is SVGAGI. CDR3 sequence: CASRTSGETQYF. DNA for the CDR3: TGTGCCAGCAGGACTAGCGGGGAGACCCAGTACTTC.

The chain has TRBV10-3 and TRBJ2-1; no definite D call. The germline CDR1 and CDR2 sequences are ENHRY and SYGVKD. V gave up 4 bases and J gave up 4 bases, with 8 bases separating them. CDR3 length equals 13 residues. CDR3: CAISGVGYNEQFF. For the CDR3, the DNA is TGTGCCATCAGTGGGGTGGGGTACAATGAGCAGTTCTTC.

The chain uses TRBV5-1 and TRBJ2-7; unclear D gene. The germline CDR1 and CDR2 sequences are SGHRS and YFSETQ. V was trimmed by 0 bases and J by 5 bases, leaving 12 bases between them. The CDR3 length is 14 residues. CDR3 loop: CASSLVGDGDEQYF. In DNA form, the CDR3 reads TGCGCCAGCAGCTTGGTTGGGGATGGAGACGAGCAGTACTTC.

The rearrangement uses TRBV4-3 and TRBJ1-2, with TRBD1 matching 10 bases. J gave up 3 bases and V 1 base, and 5 bases lay outside the gene matches. CDR1 is LGHNA, CDR2 YSLEER, per germline. The CDR3 extends over 16 amino acids. This CDR3 reads CASSQVLTGGDYGYTF. The CDR3 DNA reads TGCGCCAGCAGCCAAGTCCTGACAGGGGGCGACTATGGCTACACCTTC.

In the case of this clone: Other DNA sequences in this specimen translate into the identical CDR3. V gene TRBV7-9 combines with J gene TRBJ2-3; D remains ambiguous. Germline V gene lookup returns CDR1 SEHNR and CDR2 FQNEAQ (reference sequence). CDR3 size: 13 residues. Trimming shortened V by 1 base and J by 0 bases, and 2 bases separated the two germline ends. The CDR3 coding sequence is TGTGCCAGCAGCTTAGACAGCACAGATACGCAGTATTTT. Amino acid sequence: CASSLDSTDTQYF.

This chain connects TRBV5-4 to TRBJ2-5, with 10 nucleotides matching TRBD1. V shed 0 bases and J 5 bases; nucleotides not matched to a gene: 7. CDR3 size: 16 residues. Germline CDR1 and CDR2: SGHNT and YYREEE (reference sequence). CDR3 nucleotide sequence: TGTGCCAGCAGCTTGGAGACAGGGGGCGCCGGGGAGACCCAGTACTTC. It translates to CASSLETGGAGETQYF.

V is TRBV27 and J is TRBJ2-1, with TRBD2 identical over 7 bases. The V segment lost 6 bases and the J segment 4 bases; nucleotides outside the gene matches: 9. Germline V gene lookup returns CDR1 MNHEY and CDR2 SMNVEV (reference sequence). This CDR3 is 15 amino acids long. Written as DNA, the CDR3 is TGTGCCAGCAGACAGCTAGCGGTATTATACAATGAGCAGTTCTTC. This translates into CASRQLAVLYNEQFF.

This chain links TRBV10-2 with TRBJ2-2, with unresolved D. Per germline, CDR1 WSHSY and CDR2 SAAADI. V lost 0 bases, J lost 3 bases, and 5 bases lay in between. This CDR3 is 14 amino acids long. The CDR3 protein is CASSESAYTGELFF. The CDR3 nucleotides read TGCGCCAGCAGTGAGTCGGCCTACACCGGGGAGCTGTTTTTT.

As DNA, the CDR3 is TGTGCCAGCTCACCAGAGGGGCAGGGGACCTACGAGCAGTACTTC. Protein product: CASSPEGQGTYEQYF. The chain couples TRBV18 to TRBJ2-7, with a possible D match to TRBD1 (6 bases). The V gene lost 2 bases and the J gene lost 2 bases, with 13 bases spanning the gap. Germline V gene lookup returns CDR1 KGHSH and CDR2 LQKENI. CDR3 length equals 15 residues.

Here the CDR3 DNA reads TGTGCCAGCAGTGGCGCTGAAGCTTTCTTT. Encoded protein: CASSGAEAFF. V usage is TRBV25-1 and J usage is TRBJ1-1; D remains unclear. Between the trimmed V and J ends, which lost 4 bases and 6 bases, there was a span of 3 bases. The V gene's germline CDR1 is MGHDK and CDR2 SYGVNS. The CDR3 has 10 residues.

This chain links TRBV5-5 with TRBJ2-7; TRBD2 matches at 10 bases. After removal of 5 bases from V and 2 bases from J, the junction contained 7 bases not matched to a gene. This CDR3 region has 15 residues. The germline V gene encodes CDR1 SGHKS and CDR2 YYEKEE (reference sequence). CDR3 DNA sequence: TGTGCCAGCAGATATACTAGCGGGGCAACCTACGAGCAGTACTTC. It codes for CASRYTSGATYEQYF.

The chain has TRBV19 and TRBJ2-1; possible D gene TRBD2, 5 bases. CDR1 and CDR2 from the germline V gene are LNHDA and SQIVND (reference sequence). V lost 6 bases and J lost 2, with 14 bases in between. The CDR3 covers 15 residues. CDR3 in amino acids: CASRVRAGPYNEQFF. The DNA of the CDR3 is TGTGCCAGTAGGGTTCGGGCGGGTCCCTACAATGAGCAGTTCTTC.

The rearrangement joins TRBV13 to TRBJ1-1; the D is unclear. Trimming pared 5 bases from V and 4 bases from J, leaving 14 bases between. Germline CDR1 is PRHDT and CDR2 is FYEKMQ (reference sequence). The CDR3 sequence is 14 residues long. The CDR3 sequence: CASSPLSEGTEAFF. Written as DNA, the CDR3 is TGTGCCAGCAGCCCATTATCGGAGGGCACTGAAGCTTTCTTT.

This chain links TRBV6-1 with TRBJ2-2; the D is unclear. The CDR3 totals 15 residues. Deletions cut 7 bases from V and 6 bases from J, with 18 bases between. Germline V gene data show CDR1 as MNHNS and CDR2 as SASEGT. Here the CDR3 DNA reads TGTGCCAGCAAGGCGTGGTCAGAAGAGTCCGGGGAGCTGTTTTTT. This gives the protein CASKAWSEESGELFF.

The CDR3 spells CASRDKTGSDLNYGYTF. CDR3 DNA: TGCGCCAGCAGAGACAAGACAGGGTCAGACCTTAACTATGGCTACACCTTC. The chain carries TRBV5-1 and TRBJ1-2, with 7 bases matching TRBD1. Germline-derived CDR1 and CDR2 are SGHRS and YFSETQ. V trimming: 5 bases; J trimming: 1 base; junction bases outside the gene matches: 14. CDR3 length: 17 residues.

The rearrangement links TRBV27 to TRBJ2-7; TRBD1 is a possible D gene (5 bases). Trimming took off 0 bases at V and 3 bases at J, with 15 bases between the two ends. This CDR3 is 16 amino acids long. The germline V gene encodes CDR1 MNHEY and CDR2 SMNVEV (reference sequence). The CDR3 coding sequence is TGTGCCAGCAGTTTATCCCAGGGCCAATTTCTCTACGAGCAGTACTTC. This sequence encodes CASSLSQGQFLYEQYF.

This clone has only one observation. The sample has other DNA sequences that encode this CDR3 too. The chain couples TRBV27 to TRBJ1-2, with D unclear. CDR3 length equals 13 residues. Trimming removed 1 base at V and 7 bases at J, with 10 bases between. Germline loops: CDR1 MNHEY, CDR2 SMNVEV (reference sequence). The CDR3 region has the DNA TGTGCCAGCAGTTTATTACAAGGCGGTGGCTACACCTTC. Amino acid sequence: CASSLLQGGGYTF.